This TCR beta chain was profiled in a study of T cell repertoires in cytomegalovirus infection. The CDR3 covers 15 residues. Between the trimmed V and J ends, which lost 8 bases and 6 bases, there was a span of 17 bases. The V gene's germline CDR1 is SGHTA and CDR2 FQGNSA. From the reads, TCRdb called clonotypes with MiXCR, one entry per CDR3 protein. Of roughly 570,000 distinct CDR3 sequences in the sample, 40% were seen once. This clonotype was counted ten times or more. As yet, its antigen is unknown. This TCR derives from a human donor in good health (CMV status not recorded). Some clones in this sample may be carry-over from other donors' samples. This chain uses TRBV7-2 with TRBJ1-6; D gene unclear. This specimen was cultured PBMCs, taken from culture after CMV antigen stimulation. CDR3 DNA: TGTGCCAGCGGGAGGAGTACGATTTCTAATTCACCCCTCCACTTT. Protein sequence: CASGRSTISNSPLHF.